The 8 T cell receptor beta chains below all came from one sample that was sequenced in a study of siplizumab effects on memory and regulatory T cells. Clones were sequenced by immunoSEQ multiplex PCR, and TCRdb holds only the in-frame ones, with some missing. Counted here are fewer than 65,000 clones, 93% occurring once; the ten biggest clones make up 17%. Sequencing used CD8+ T cells sorted from blood. The receptors originated from a human donor in good health.

The V gene is TRBV2, the J gene TRBJ2-7; D remains unclear. The length of the CDR3 is 14 residues. V was shortened by 0 bases and J by 0 bases, with 6 bases between the two germline ends. Germline CDR1 and CDR2: SNHLY and FYNNEI. The CDR3 DNA is TGTGCCAGCAGTGAAGCGACGAACTCCTACGAGCAGTACTTC. The encoded protein is CASSEATNSYEQYF.

The V gene is TRBV11-2, the J gene TRBJ1-1, with 8 bases matching TRBD1. V gave up 5 bases and J gave up 7 bases; unmatched junction bases: 9. The CDR3 runs to 14 residues. Per germline, CDR1 SGHAT and CDR2 FQNNGV. The CDR3 sequence is CASSDNGGQVEAFF. DNA for the CDR3: TGTGCCAGCAGCGATAACGGGGGACAGGTTGAAGCTTTCTTT.

As regards this clone: No DNA is shown, since the ends of the CDR3 on it are uncertain; the CDR3 is the one TCRdb lists. The chain employs TRBV30 and TRBJ2-2; the table gives TRBD2 as D, unverified against the DNA. The CDR3 contains 16 residues when both ends are counted. Germline V lookup: CDR1 GTSNPN, CDR2 SVGIG (reference sequence). The CDR3 loop is CAWKKSSAPGTGELFF.

The table lists this clone with a count of one. This chain links TRBV5-5 with TRBJ1-3; the D gene is possibly TRBD1 (6 bases). V dropped 3 bases and J dropped 4 bases, with 14 bases sitting between them. The CDR3 runs 15 residues. Germline assignment: CDR1 SGHKS and CDR2 YYEKEE (reference sequence). CDR3: CASSWTVYDGNTIYF. The CDR3 region has the DNA TGTGCCAGCAGCTGGACAGTGTATGACGGAAACACCATATATTTT.

The V gene is TRBV28, the J gene TRBJ1-3; D unresolved. Germline V gene lookup returns CDR1 MDHEN and CDR2 SYDVKM. Trimming took 1 base from V and 0 from J, leaving 4 bases between them. CDR3 length: 14 amino acids. This chain's CDR3 is CASSLSLSGNTIYF. CDR3 nucleotide sequence: TGTGCCAGCAGTTTATCACTCTCTGGAAACACCATATATTTT.

This clone has a single count. V usage is TRBV11-2 and J usage is TRBJ1-1, with a possible D match to TRBD1 (5 bases). CDR1 is SGHAT and CDR2 is FQNNGV in the germline V gene. The CDR3 is 14 residues long. V was shortened by 4 bases and J by 6 bases, with 15 bases between the two germline ends. CDR3 sequence: CASSSTIGQSEAFF. The CDR3 coding sequence is TGTGCCAGCAGCTCAACGATAGGACAATCTGAAGCTTTCTTT.

Only one count was recorded for this clone. The chain is built from TRBV19 and TRBJ2-7; 8 nucleotides align to TRBD1. There are 14 residues in the CDR3. Unmatched junction bases numbered 7, after V lost 5 bases and J lost 4 bases. Germline CDR1 and CDR2: LNHDA and SQIVND (reference sequence). The CDR3 DNA is TGTGCCAGTAGTGCGACAGGGGACTTTTACGAGCAGTACTTC. Translated: CASSATGDFYEQYF.

In DNA form, the CDR3 reads TGTGCCAGCAGCTCCCCTGAACGGGGCCAAGAGACCCAGTACTTC. This encodes CASSSPERGQETQYF. The chain joins TRBV7-9 to TRBJ2-5; possibly TRBD2 for D (5 bases). CDR1 SEHNR and CDR2 FQNEAQ come from the germline V gene (reference sequence). The ends were cut back, 4 bases at V and 1 base at J, with 13 bases in the middle. The CDR3 length is 15 residues.